The rows below give T cell receptor beta chains drawn from one sample of a study of naive and memory T cell subsets. Using its own MiXCR run on the 5' RACE reads, TCRdb lists one record per CDR3 protein. The data hold roughly 30,000 distinct CDR3 sequences, with 16% observed a single time. The receptors derive from a female donor in good health. Each CDR3 is given with its conserved first and last residue. The D gene is left open where the match is weak. Only part of the rows carry a size: once, few, many, or a class if the clone is expanded.

j_call,v_call,cdr3_length,clone_size,d_call,cdr3_aa,cdr3_nt
TRBJ2-5,TRBV6-5,13,few,NA,CASRLSTQETQYF,TGTGCCAGCAGATTATCGACCCAAGAGACCCAGTACTTC
TRBJ2-7,TRBV20-1,14,many,NA,CSARGTDQDYEQYF,TGCAGTGCTAGAGGGACAGACCAAGACTACGAGCAGTACTTC
TRBJ2-5,TRBV10-3,14,NA,NA,CAISAGGNKETQYF,TGTGCCATCAGTGCGGGCGGTAACAAAGAGACCCAGTACTTC
TRBJ2-7,TRBV18,18,NA,TRBD2,CASSPVPGLAGGDYEQYF,TGTGCCAGCTCACCAGTCCCGGGACTAGCGGGGGGGGACTACGAGCAGTACTTC
TRBJ2-3,TRBV14,14,NA,NA,CASSQGGLADTQYF,TGTGCCAGCAGCCAAGGAGGTTTGGCAGATACGCAGTATTTT
TRBJ2-7,TRBV7-9,12,NA,NA,CASSLNGNEQYF,TGTGCCAGCAGTCTTAACGGAAACGAGCAGTACTTC
TRBJ1-1,TRBV11-2,14,few,NA,CASSFKVMNTEAFF,TGTGCCAGCAGCTTCAAGGTCATGAACACTGAAGCTTTCTTT
TRBJ1-6,TRBV2,14,many,TRBD1,CASSRQGDHSPLHF,TGTGCCAGCAGCCGACAGGGGGATCATTCACCCCTCCACTTT
TRBJ1-2,TRBV5-5,17,NA,TRBD1,CASSADRAVGRSYGYTF,TGTGCCAGCAGCGCAGACAGGGCGGTTGGACGAAGCTATGGCTACACCTTC
TRBJ1-1,TRBV5-6,11,NA,NA,CASSWQTEAFF,TGTGCCAGCAGCTGGCAGACTGAAGCTTTCTTT
TRBJ1-1,TRBV20-1,14,few,TRBD1,CSAADRGRNTEAFF,TGCAGTGCTGCTGACAGGGGGCGAAATACTGAAGCTTTCTTT
TRBJ1-2,TRBV6-5,16,NA,TRBD1,CASSRKPGQGSHGYTF,TGTGCCAGCAGTCGGAAGCCGGGACAGGGGTCCCATGGCTACACCTTC
TRBJ2-5,TRBV5-1,14,NA,NA,CASSWVNLGETQYF,TGCGCCAGCAGCTGGGTCAATCTGGGGGAGACCCAGTACTTC
TRBJ2-2,TRBV7-6,18,NA,NA,CASSQPREGGGMDGELFF,TGTGCCAGCAGCCAGCCCCGGGAAGGGGGTGGCATGGACGGGGAGCTGTTTTTT
TRBJ2-1,TRBV29-1,15,many,NA,CSVEPRDTGFDEQFF,TGCAGCGTTGAACCCCGGGACACGGGATTCGATGAGCAGTTCTTC
TRBJ2-7,TRBV11-2,11,NA,TRBD1,CASSIGQGKYF,TGTGCCAGCAGCATCGGACAGGGGAAGTACTTC
TRBJ2-3,TRBV7-2,17,medium-sized,TRBD2,CASSGRSKRGFTDTQYF,TGTGCCAGCAGCGGAAGGAGTAAGCGGGGCTTCACAGATACGCAGTATTTT
TRBJ2-1,TRBV2,12,medium-sized,TRBD2,CARRLAGSEQFF,TGTGCCAGGAGACTAGCGGGGAGTGAGCAGTTCTTC
TRBJ2-3,TRBV12-3/TRBV12-4,16,NA,TRBD1,CASSGDRGLNTDTQYF,TGTGCCAGCAGTGGGGACAGGGGGCTAAACACAGATACGCAGTATTTT
TRBJ2-3,TRBV20-1,11,few,NA,CSARGRDTQYF,TGCAGTGCTAGAGGTCGAGATACGCAGTATTTT
TRBJ1-5,TRBV29-1,14,few,NA,CSVAEGGSNQPQHF,TGCAGCGTTGCGGAGGGGGGGAGCAATCAGCCCCAGCATTTT
TRBJ1-5,TRBV29-1,13,many,NA,CSVLRDNNQPQHF,TGCAGCGTCCTCCGGGACAACAATCAGCCCCAGCATTTT
TRBJ1-2,TRBV6-5,15,many,NA,CASSYGSPVAYGYTF,TGTGCCAGCAGTTACGGTTCTCCAGTTGCCTATGGCTACACCTTC
TRBJ1-2,TRBV12-3/TRBV12-4,14,few,TRBD1,CASSGQGGFIGYTF,TGTGCCAGCAGCGGACAGGGAGGGTTCATTGGCTACACCTTC
TRBJ1-2,TRBV19,12,many,NA,CASETANYGYTF,TGTGCCAGTGAGACAGCTAACTATGGCTACACCTTC
TRBJ2-7,TRBV29-1,14,NA,TRBD1,CSVLTGGASYEQYF,TGCAGCGTTCTTACAGGGGGCGCTTCCTACGAGCAGTACTTC
TRBJ1-1,TRBV6-4,15,NA,NA,CASSDSPLSATEAFF,TGTGCCAGCAGTGACTCTCCACTTTCGGCCACTGAAGCTTTCTTT
TRBJ2-2,TRBV20-1,16,few,TRBD2,CSAPSPQRGNTGELFF,TGCAGTGCTCCCTCCCCTCAGCGGGGTAACACCGGGGAGCTGTTTTTT
TRBJ1-2,TRBV20-1,14,many,NA,CSARDIRQGTGYTF,TGCAGTGCTAGAGATATTAGGCAGGGGACCGGCTACACCTTC
TRBJ1-1,TRBV5-1,17,few,NA,CASSLEVGPGPNTEAFF,TGCGCCAGCAGCTTGGAAGTTGGGCCGGGACCGAACACTGAAGCTTTCTTT
TRBJ2-7,TRBV27,15,many,TRBD1,CASSAGQGKRYEQYF,TGTGCCAGCAGTGCGGGACAGGGGAAGAGGTACGAGCAGTACTTC
TRBJ1-2,TRBV20-1,14,many,NA,CSAPASGANYGYTF,TGCAGTGCCCCTGCGAGTGGAGCCAACTATGGCTACACCTTC
TRBJ1-4,TRBV29-1,13,NA,NA,CSARGAGDEKLFF,TGCAGCGCGCGAGGGGCCGGGGATGAAAAACTGTTTTTT
TRBJ2-5,TRBV29-1,13,few,NA,CSVPAVVAETQYF,TGCAGCGTCCCCGCGGTTGTGGCAGAGACCCAGTACTTC
TRBJ2-3,TRBV24-1,16,few,NA,CATSERGATPTDTQYF,TGTGCCACCAGTGAACGGGGGGCCACGCCGACGGATACGCAGTATTTT
TRBJ2-2,TRBV20-1,13,once,TRBD1,CSAAGGDSGELFF,TGCAGTGCGGCAGGGGGTGATTCCGGGGAGCTGTTTTTT
TRBJ2-3,TRBV7-6,13,medium-sized,NA,CASSTLRTDTQYF,TGTGCCAGCAGCACTCTACGCACAGATACGCAGTATTTT
TRBJ1-3,TRBV9,16,many,NA,CASSVTDIQSGNTIYF,TGTGCCAGCAGCGTAACGGACATTCAAAGTGGAAACACCATATATTTT
TRBJ2-1,TRBV20-1,11,many,NA,CSARLRTEQFF,TGCAGTGCTAGATTGCGAACAGAGCAGTTCTTC
TRBJ2-5,TRBV5-1,15,NA,NA,CASTFKRGLLETQYF,TGCGCCAGCACCTTTAAACGGGGATTACTAGAGACCCAGTACTTC
TRBJ2-1,TRBV7-2,17,NA,NA,CASSLVWAGRMGNEQFF,TGTGCCAGCAGCTTAGTTTGGGCAGGGCGCATGGGGAATGAGCAGTTCTTC
TRBJ2-5,TRBV7-2,18,few,TRBD1,CASSLSWPGTGGVETQYF,TGTGCCAGCAGCTTAAGTTGGCCCGGGACAGGGGGCGTAGAGACCCAGTACTTC
TRBJ2-7,TRBV5-1,15,NA,TRBD1,CASSIRTRGQGEQYF,TGCGCCAGCAGCATCCGGACCAGGGGGCAGGGCGAGCAGTACTTC
TRBJ2-3,TRBV7-2,17,NA,NA,CASSSRTGRSSTDTQYF,TGTGCCAGCAGCTCCCGGACGGGAAGGTCTAGCACAGATACGCAGTATTTT
TRBJ1-6,TRBV12-3/TRBV12-4,15,few,NA,CASSLATGNNSPLHF,TGTGCCAGCAGTTTAGCGACAGGAAATAATTCACCCCTCCACTTT
TRBJ2-7,TRBV7-9,15,few,NA,CASSLAPTVSYEQYF,TGTGCCAGCAGCTTAGCCCCGACAGTTTCCTACGAGCAGTACTTC
TRBJ1-5,TRBV6-5,15,many,TRBD1,CASSWTGGAGQPQHF,TGTGCCAGCAGCTGGACAGGGGGCGCAGGGCAGCCCCAGCATTTT